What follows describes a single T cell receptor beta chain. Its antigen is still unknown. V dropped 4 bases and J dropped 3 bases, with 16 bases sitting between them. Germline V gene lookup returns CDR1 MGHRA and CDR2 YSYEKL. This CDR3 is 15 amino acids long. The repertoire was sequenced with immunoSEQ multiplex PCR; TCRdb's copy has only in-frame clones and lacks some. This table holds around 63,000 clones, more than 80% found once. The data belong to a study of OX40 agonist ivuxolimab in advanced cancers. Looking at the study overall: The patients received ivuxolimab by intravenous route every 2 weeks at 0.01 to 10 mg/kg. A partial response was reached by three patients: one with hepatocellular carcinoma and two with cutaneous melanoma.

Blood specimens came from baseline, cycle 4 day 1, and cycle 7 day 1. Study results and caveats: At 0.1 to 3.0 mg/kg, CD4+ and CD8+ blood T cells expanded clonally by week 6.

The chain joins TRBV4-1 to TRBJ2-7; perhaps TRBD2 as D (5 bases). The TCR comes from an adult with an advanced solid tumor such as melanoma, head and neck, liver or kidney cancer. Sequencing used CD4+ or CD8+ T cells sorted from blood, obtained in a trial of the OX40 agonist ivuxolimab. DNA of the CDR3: TGCGCCAGCAGCCCGCGGGCTACTTTGAGCTACGAGCAGTACTTC. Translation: CASSPRATLSYEQYF.